Listed here is a single T cell receptor beta chain. No antigen is known for it. No quality values exist for individual bases; no much larger clone is one base distant. The treatment or condition label, as the study defines it: live attenuated yellow fever vaccine strain. At every blood-draw timepoint, two biological replicates of bulk PBMCs were collected. A standard Ficoll-Paque protocol was used to isolate PBMCs from peripheral blood. RNA was extracted with TriZol from bulk PBMCs, CD4 and CD8 fractions, and dextramer-positive and dextramer-negative fractions. This entry belongs to a study of T cells after yellow fever vaccination (dated by TCRdb to about 2019). Broadly, across the study: The SMART-Seq v4 Ultra Low Input RNA kit was used to prepare libraries from fractions with low cell numbers. To track T-cell clones before and after primary and booster YFV17D yellow fever vaccination, bulk TCR alpha and beta repertoires were sequenced longitudinally. The cohort comprised two healthy male donors, one aged 18 to 30 and one aged 30 to 39 years. Blood was collected at multiple timepoints before and after primary and secondary immunization, and bulk PBMC replicates and cell subsets were isolated.

The junction shows trimming of 0 bases on V and 3 bases on J, and the gene matches do not reach 8 bases of it. From the germline V gene (reference sequence), CDR1 is DFQATT and CDR2 is SNEGSKA. There are 16 amino acids in the CDR3, from cysteine to phenylalanine inclusive. The sequence is cut down to CDR3 DNA, 48 bases in frame from base 1. Beyond this particular receptor, the publication reports: The study included only a couple of donors, which limits how far the findings can be generalized. Computational filtering was required because FACS-sorted repertoires could contain abundant contaminating clonotypes from the bulk population. Compared with the primary T-cell response, the secondary T-cell response was faster but weaker, reaching its peak on day 5 rather than on day 15. A small share of clonotypes was detected in both CD4 and CD8 compartments, with the overlap likely arising from convergent recombination. After the booster, most of the clones that had expanded following primary vaccination were detected again (approximately 95% of CD4 and more than 85% of CD8), which suggests that memory was broadly maintained.

Synthesis of TCR cDNA relied on 5'RACE template switching, a step that introduced a universal primer site along with unique molecular identifiers. Priming for cDNA synthesis came from both the TCR alpha and TCR beta constant segments. Library amplification used two PCR steps, and the second PCR step added sample barcodes and sequencing adapters. Sequencing of libraries was done on Illumina HiSeq 2500 (2x100 bp) or NovaSeq (2x150 bp). The original pipeline was this. Demultiplexing of reads and collapsing into UMI consensus sequences were performed with MIGEC, and V(D)J alignment was carried out with MiXCR. Vaccine-responding clonotypes were defined with edgeR using replicate PBMC samples, requiring FDR below 0.01 and a log2 fold change above 5 up to day 15. CD4 or CD8 identity was assigned to each bulk clonotype according to whether the clonotype was present at higher abundance in the sequenced CD4 repertoire or the sequenced CD8 repertoire. The public reads were quality trimmed at Q25 with fastp and then assembled into clones with MiXCR by TCRdb, keeping productive beta chains. Merged by CDR3 protein, the rows form single entries marked with the most common genes and DNA. TCRdb assigned the V and J calls; the authors' analysis was not used. The sample table contains roughly 500,000 distinct CDR3 sequences; only one count was recorded for 15% to 20% of them. The top ten clonotypes cover about 13% of the sample.

This sample comprised PBMCs, obtained 15 days after the yellow fever booster vaccination. The chain employs TRBV20-1 and TRBJ2-1; 7 bases in between match TRBD2. This TCR derives from a young man who received the YFV17D yellow fever vaccine. Here the CDR3 is given as CSARDRREAIYNEQFF. DNA sequence: TGCAGTGCTAGAGACCGACGGGAGGCCATCTACAATGAGCAGTTCTTC.